These T cell receptor beta chains were read from a single sample in a study of a mutant IDH1 vaccine in newly diagnosed glioma. Generated by immunoSEQ multiplex PCR, the TCRdb table keeps only in-frame clones and is missing some. The sample carries around 23,000 clones, roughly 83% recorded once. These receptors have no identified antigens. The sequencing used PBMCs, collected from a glioma patient whose treatment included an IDH1 peptide vaccine. The receptors come from a man between 40 and 49 years old with glioma. Both conserved end residues are part of each CDR3. The order of the fields is CDR3 DNA, CDR3 protein, V gene, clone size, D gene, J gene. The D gene is left open where the match is weak. Rows give clone size only sometimes, using once, few, many, or a class for an expanded clone.

TGTGCCAGCAGCTCCCGGGACATAGGTTCCTACGAGCAGTACTTC,CASSSRDIGSYEQYF,TRBV7-9,.,.,TRBJ2-7
TGTGCCAGCAGTGACGCCCGGGGGAGGGGAGAGACCCAGTACTTC,CASSDARGRGETQYF,TRBV27,.,TRBD2,TRBJ2-5
TGTGCCAGCTCACCCAAGGGGGGTCACAATCAGCCCCAGCATTTT,CASSPKGGHNQPQHF,TRBV18,once,.,TRBJ1-5
TGTGCCAGCTCACCGCGGGACAGGGGGGGCGGCTACACCTTC,CASSPRDRGGGYTF,TRBV18,.,TRBD1,TRBJ1-2
TGCAGTACATACAGGGCTGAGACCCAGTACTTC,CSTYRAETQYF,TRBV20-1,.,.,TRBJ2-5
TGCGCCAGCAGCCAACAGGGGTTGAACACAGATACGCAGTATTTT,CASSQQGLNTDTQYF,TRBV4-1,.,.,TRBJ2-3
TGCGCCAGCAGCTTGCAGCGGGAGGCCATAGAGACCCAGTACTTC,CASSLQREAIETQYF,TRBV5-1,.,TRBD2,TRBJ2-5
TGTGCCAGCAGCGCGAGGGGGACAGCAACCACCGGGGAGCTGTTTTTT,CASSARGTATTGELFF,TRBV9,.,TRBD1,TRBJ2-2
TGCGCCAGCCGGACTAGCGGGGTGGCAGATACGCAGTATTTT,CASRTSGVADTQYF,TRBV10-2,.,TRBD2,TRBJ2-3
TGTGCCAGTAGTAGGCAGGGGGCTGTCGCCTACGAGCAGTACTTC,CASSRQGAVAYEQYF,TRBV19,once,TRBD1,TRBJ2-7
TGTGCCAGCAGCTTAACGGTGAACACTGAAGCTTTCTTT,CASSLTVNTEAFF,TRBV11-3,once,.,TRBJ1-1
TGTGCCAGCAGCCAAGGGTATTTCACCGGCAATGAGCAGTTCTTC,CASSQGYFTGNEQFF,TRBV7-2,.,.,TRBJ2-1